The TCR beta chain under discussion was sequenced for a study of Graves' ophthalmopathy and Graves' hyperthyroidism. Study results and limitations: Most expanded thyroid clonotypes above 0.001 frequency also appeared in blood.

Comments on this clonotype: Antigen unknown.

RNA transcripts served as template for amplifying TCR beta CDR3 sequences. Second-round multiplex PCR followed a first-round RT-PCR using HTBI primers. Each CDR3 protein gets one entry after TCRdb re-called the multiplex PCR reads with MiXCR. The sample includes roughly 610,000 distinct CDR3 sequences, 22% of them seen just once. The authors defined stable hyperthyroidism as no ophthalmopathy within 18 months of follow-up. The study excluded patients with other autoimmune diseases, uncontrolled infections, pregnancy or lactation. Clinical symptoms, serum thyroxine, TRAb, thyroid ultrasound and orbital computed tomography formed the basis of diagnosis. The CDR3 length is 17 residues. CDR1 and CDR2 (germline): WNHNN, SYGVQD (reference sequence). V lost 5 bases, J lost 0 bases, and 17 bases lay in between.

Sequencing was performed on peripheral blood. The gene calls are TRBV10-1 and TRBJ1-5; maybe TRBD1 (5 bases). This TCR came from a woman between 18 and 29 years old with stable Graves' hyperthyroidism. Some clones in this sample may be carry-over from other donors' samples. The DNA of the CDR3 is TGCGCCAGCAGTCCGAGAAGGGGCCGAAATAGCAATCAGCCCCAGCATTTT. It codes for CASSPRRGRNSNQPQHF.